This is a list of T cell receptor beta chains from one sample in a study of identical twins. In TCRdb, the 5' RACE reads were re-called with MiXCR into one record per CDR3 protein. This table holds hundreds of thousands of distinct CDR3 sequences, around 6.1% found once. Material: naive T cells sorted from blood. Source of these receptors: a man younger than 35 in good health. The CDR3 runs from the conserved cysteine through the conserved F or W. Each record gives: CDR3 length, V gene, J gene, CDR3 protein.

13	TRBV30	TRBJ2-1	CAWSLLAAYEQFF
19	TRBV6-5	TRBJ1-1	CASSSRGSGQGVKGTEAFF
17	TRBV28	TRBJ2-1	CASRRTGTSGRRDEQFF
14	TRBV10-1	TRBJ2-5	CASSESIDQETQYF
18	TRBV12-3/TRBV12-4	TRBJ2-1	CASSFRDSQGGPYNEQFF
11	TRBV6-1	TRBJ1-1	CASSPDLKAFF
16	TRBV5-1	TRBJ2-1	CASSWGQRAPYNEQFF
15	TRBV7-2	TRBJ1-1	CASSTRDRGGTEAFF
14	TRBV7-9	TRBJ2-2	CASSSGQGNRELFF
21	TRBV11-3	TRBJ2-3	CASSSQQLLAGVLPSTDTQYF
15	TRBV14	TRBJ2-2	CASSPRIAANGELFF
14	TRBV5-1	TRBJ2-1	CASSVTGAGNEQFF
13	TRBV10-3	TRBJ2-5	CAISEGAKETQYF
12	TRBV6-5	TRBJ2-1	CASRRFPNEQFF
16	TRBV19	TRBJ1-4	CASSEITGTGNEKLFF
13	TRBV6-1	TRBJ2-3	CATAGGVRDTQYF
15	TRBV20-1	TRBJ2-1	CSARDSLAAYNEQFF
14	TRBV12-3/TRBV12-4	TRBJ1-1	CASNQGAVNTEAFF
13	TRBV29-1	TRBJ2-3	CSVGGRSADTQYF
11	TRBV28	TRBJ2-1	CASSLPGEQFF
15	TRBV2	TRBJ1-4	CASSDQGQGAEKLFF
12	TRBV24-1	TRBJ1-5	CATSDGGPPQHF
11	TRBV20-1	TRBJ2-7	CSARAQNEQYF
16	TRBV28	TRBJ2-7	CASSLRGSGSSYEQYF
15	TRBV12-3/TRBV12-4	TRBJ2-1	CASSPGPRPYNEQFF
17	TRBV5-6	TRBJ2-1	CASSSVVGAGGSYEQFF
13	TRBV20-1	TRBJ2-1	CSASASGRNEQFF
15	TRBV14	TRBJ2-3	CASSHLRGRRDTQYF
15	TRBV5-1	TRBJ2-5	CASSRDRVRFGTQYF
12	TRBV29-1	TRBJ1-1	CSVETGGTEAFF
16	TRBV7-9	TRBJ1-5	CASSSGPGSGNQPQHF
14	TRBV2	TRBJ2-1	CASIIDRVYNEQFF
14	TRBV7-9	TRBJ2-1	CASSRVGQYNEQFF
14	TRBV27	TRBJ2-7	CASSRGRQGYEQYF
14	TRBV10-2	TRBJ2-1	CASRPGLLYNEQFF
14	TRBV4-1	TRBJ2-3	CASSSAGGTDTQYF
16	TRBV6-5	TRBJ2-2	CASSYGGTGRPGELFF
15	TRBV4-2	TRBJ2-7	CASSQGEPSSYEQYF
12	TRBV5-1	TRBJ1-1	CASQGASSEAFF
16	TRBV5-1	TRBJ2-2	CASSSQALENTGELFF
13	TRBV12-3/TRBV12-4	TRBJ1-5	CASNLRANQPQHF
17	TRBV28	TRBJ2-3	CASNLRTSGRWTDTQYF
15	TRBV12-3/TRBV12-4	TRBJ2-5	CASSLESRPGETQYF
15	TRBV7-8	TRBJ2-5	CASSPRGARKETQYF
12	TRBV28	TRBJ2-7	CATRGSLYEQYF
12	TRBV28	TRBJ2-1	CASSFSRDEQFF
10	TRBV6-6	TRBJ2-2	CASGAGELFF
15	TRBV7-9	TRBJ2-1	CASIPGLAGTNEQFF